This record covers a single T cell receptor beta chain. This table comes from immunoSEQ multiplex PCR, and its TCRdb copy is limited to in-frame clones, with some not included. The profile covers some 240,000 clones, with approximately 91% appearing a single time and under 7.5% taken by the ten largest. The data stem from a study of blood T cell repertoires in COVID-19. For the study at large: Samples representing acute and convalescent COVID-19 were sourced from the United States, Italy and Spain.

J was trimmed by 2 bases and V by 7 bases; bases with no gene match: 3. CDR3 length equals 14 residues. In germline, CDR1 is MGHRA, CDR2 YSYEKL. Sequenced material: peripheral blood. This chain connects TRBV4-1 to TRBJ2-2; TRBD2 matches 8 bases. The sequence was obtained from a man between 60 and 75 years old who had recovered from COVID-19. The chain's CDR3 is CASTAGGNTGELFF. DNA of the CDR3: TGCGCCAGCACGGCGGGAGGTAACACCGGGGAGCTGTTTTTT.